These T cell receptor beta chains were read from a single sample in a study of OX40 agonist ivuxolimab in advanced cancers. The data were produced by immunoSEQ multiplex PCR, yet TCRdb's version contains in-frame clones alone and is incomplete. The sample yields some 64,000 clones, about 85% seen once. The input for sequencing was CD4+ or CD8+ T cells sorted from blood, taken in a trial of the OX40 agonist ivuxolimab. The receptors shown here come from an adult with an advanced solid tumor such as melanoma, head and neck, liver or kidney cancer. Both conserved end residues are part of each CDR3. A D gene is named only where the DNA matches it firmly. The listing skips clone size in some rows; elsewhere it reads once, few, many or a size class.

size,D,J,V,CDR3,DNA
NA,TRBD1,TRBJ2-7,TRBV9,CASSVEAGGFPEQYF,TGTGCCAGCAGCGTAGAGGCAGGGGGCTTTCCCGAGCAGTACTTC
NA,NA,TRBJ1-1,TRBV9,CASSGTVRNTEAFF,TGTGCCAGCAGCGGGACGGTTCGGAACACTGAAGCTTTCTTT
NA,TRBD1,TRBJ2-2,TRBV5-1,CASSQDRAAGELFF,TGCGCCAGCAGCCAAGACAGGGCCGCCGGGGAGCTGTTTTTT
NA,NA,TRBJ1-3,TRBV7-8,CASSLARASGNTIYF,TGTGCCAGCAGCTTAGCGCGCGCCTCTGGAAACACCATATATTTT
NA,NA,TRBJ2-5,TRBV7-2,CASSLIGETQYF,TGTGCCAGCAGCCTTATAGGAGAGACCCAGTACTTC
few,NA,TRBJ1-2,TRBV28,CASAAMNYGYTF,TGTGCCAGCGCGGCGATGAACTATGGCTACACCTTC
NA,TRBD1,TRBJ1-2,TRBV9,CASSVGQGWGYTF,TGTGCCAGCAGCGTAGGACAGGGGTGGGGCTACACCTTC
NA,NA,TRBJ2-5,TRBV30,CAWSPWGTPLYQETQYF,TGTGCCTGGAGTCCCTGGGGGACTCCCCTGTACCAAGAGACCCAGTACTTC
NA,NA,TRBJ2-7,TRBV7-9,CASSRGYEQYF,TGTGCCAGCAGTCGGGGCTACGAGCAGTACTTC
NA,NA,TRBJ2-5,TRBV5-1,CASSLSQETQYF,TGCGCCAGCAGCTTGTCCCAAGAGACCCAGTACTTC
NA,NA,TRBJ2-2,TRBV5-1,CASRPHRDFRTGELFF,TGCGCCAGCAGGCCTCACCGGGACTTCCGAACCGGGGAGCTGTTTTTT
NA,NA,TRBJ2-5,TRBV9,CASSVGGGETQYF,TGTGCCAGCAGCGTAGGTGGTGGAGAGACCCAGTACTTC
NA,NA,TRBJ2-2,TRBV11-2,CASSTGTPISRGELFF,TGTGCCAGCAGTACAGGGACTCCCATCTCCCGCGGGGAGCTGTTTTTT
once,NA,TRBJ1-1,TRBV10-3,CAISGSGPPNTEAFF,TGTGCCATCAGTGGTTCTGGGCCGCCGAACACTGAAGCTTTCTTT
NA,NA,TRBJ2-4,TRBV9,CASSGQAKNIQYF,TGTGCCAGCAGCGGCCAAGCCAAAAACATTCAGTACTTC
NA,NA,TRBJ2-1,TRBV10-3,CAISEGLSEFF,TGTGCCATCAGTGAGGGACTGTCAGAGTTCTTC
NA,NA,TRBJ2-2,TRBV4-1,CASSQRTGVFANTGELFF,TGCGCCAGCAGCCAAAGAACGGGGGTTTTCGCGAACACCGGGGAGCTGTTTTTT
NA,NA,TRBJ2-3,TRBV20-1,CSAGTDTQYF,TGCAGTGCTGGGACAGATACGCAGTATTTT
NA,NA,TRBJ2-1,TRBV7-3,CASSRQRGAYNEQFF,TGTGCCAGCAGCCGCCAAAGGGGAGCCTACAATGAGCAGTTCTTC
NA,TRBD1,TRBJ1-5,TRBV7-2,CASSLDRGRDQPQHF,TGTGCCAGCAGCTTAGACAGGGGGAGGGATCAGCCCCAGCATTTT
NA,NA,TRBJ1-1,TRBV30,CAWSASGWTEAFF,TGTGCCTGGAGTGCATCAGGGTGGACTGAAGCTTTCTTT
NA,NA,TRBJ1-1,TRBV6-5,CASSERMNTEAFF,TGTGCCAGCAGTGAACGAATGAACACTGAAGCTTTCTTT
NA,NA,TRBJ2-3,TRBV19,CASSSAATDTQYF,TGTGCCAGTTCTTCCGCCGCCACAGATACGCAGTATTTT
NA,NA,TRBJ2-1,TRBV9,CASSVSTSYNEQFF,TGTGCCAGCAGCGTAAGTACCAGCTACAATGAGCAGTTCTTC
NA,TRBD1,TRBJ2-5,TRBV6-5,CASNAGQGKGETQYF,TGTGCCAGCAACGCCGGACAGGGGAAGGGAGAGACCCAGTACTTC
NA,TRBD1,TRBJ1-1,TRBV2,CASTPGGGENTEAFF,TGTGCCAGCACTCCAGGGGGAGGGGAGAACACTGAAGCTTTCTTT